These T cell receptor beta chains were read from a single sample in a study of cytomegalovirus exposure and HLA in healthy donors. Here immunoSEQ multiplex PCR was the method, and the copy in TCRdb shows in-frame clones only, minus some. In the table there are roughly 140,000 clones, around 80% of which are singletons. Sequenced sample: PBMCs. The receptors shown here come from a female donor in good health and CMV-seronegative. CDR3s include the opening cysteine and the closing phenylalanine or tryptophan. The D gene is left open where the match is weak. Size is stated for part of the rows, as once, few or many counts, or as a class when the clone is expanded.

CDR3nt: TGTGCCAGCAGCCAAGAGGGACTGTACGAGCAGTACTTC
CDR3aa: CASSQEGLYEQYF
d_gene: -
j_gene: TRBJ2-7
abundance: few
v_gene: TRBV4-2
len: 13

CDR3nt: TGTGCCAGCAGTCCGCGGACAGACTATAATTCACCCCTCCACTTT
CDR3aa: CASSPRTDYNSPLHF
d_gene: -
j_gene: TRBJ1-6
abundance: -
v_gene: TRBV27
len: 15

CDR3nt: TGTGCCAGCAGCGTAGCTACAGGGACTAGGTTCTCCTACAATGAGCAGTTCTTC
CDR3aa: CASSVATGTRFSYNEQFF
d_gene: TRBD2
j_gene: TRBJ2-1
abundance: -
v_gene: TRBV9
len: 18

CDR3nt: TGTGCCAGCAGCTCCGACAGGGGAGGTGAGCAGTACTTC
CDR3aa: CASSSDRGGEQYF
d_gene: TRBD1
j_gene: TRBJ2-7
abundance: -
v_gene: TRBV7-6
len: 13

CDR3nt: TGTGCCAGCAGTTTGAGGACAGTCTCCTACGAGCAGTACTTC
CDR3aa: CASSLRTVSYEQYF
d_gene: -
j_gene: TRBJ2-7
abundance: -
v_gene: TRBV28
len: 14

CDR3nt: TGTGCCAGCAGCTTAGACGCAGGCTTCAGGACTGAAGCTTTCTTT
CDR3aa: CASSLDAGFRTEAFF
d_gene: -
j_gene: TRBJ1-1
abundance: -
v_gene: TRBV11-2
len: 15

CDR3nt: TGTGCCAGCAGTTCCAACTACGAGCAGTACTTC
CDR3aa: CASSSNYEQYF
d_gene: -
j_gene: TRBJ2-7
abundance: once
v_gene: TRBV6-5
len: 11

CDR3nt: TGTGCCAGCAGTCGGGGGGGAGCAGTTCGATCACCCCTCCACTTT
CDR3aa: CASSRGGAVRSPLHF
d_gene: -
j_gene: TRBJ1-6
abundance: -
v_gene: TRBV28
len: 15

CDR3nt: TGTGCCAGCAGCGCGACAGGGGAAGCTGGTAGCAATCAGCCCCAGCATTTT
CDR3aa: CASSATGEAGSNQPQHF
d_gene: TRBD1
j_gene: TRBJ1-5
abundance: once
v_gene: TRBV9
len: 17

CDR3nt: TGCAGCACCCGGACTGCCATCGGTGAGCAGTTCTTC
CDR3aa: CSTRTAIGEQFF
d_gene: -
j_gene: TRBJ2-1
abundance: -
v_gene: TRBV29-1
len: 12

CDR3nt: TGTGCCAGCAATGGTCAACAGGGAAACACTGAAGCTTTCTTT
CDR3aa: CASNGQQGNTEAFF
d_gene: -
j_gene: TRBJ1-1
abundance: -
v_gene: TRBV6-6
len: 14

CDR3nt: TGTGCCAGCAGCATCGCTAGCGGAAGCTCCTACGAGCAGTACTTC
CDR3aa: CASSIASGSSYEQYF
d_gene: TRBD2
j_gene: TRBJ2-7
abundance: once
v_gene: TRBV9
len: 15

CDR3nt: TGCGCCAGCAGCCCAGGGGTTGCGGGGGATTCTTATATGGAGACCCAGTACTTC
CDR3aa: CASSPGVAGDSYMETQYF
d_gene: -
j_gene: TRBJ2-5
abundance: -
v_gene: TRBV5-1
len: 18

CDR3nt: TGCGCCAGCAGCCAAATTGGAACTGGGACTAACACTGAAGCTTTCTTT
CDR3aa: CASSQIGTGTNTEAFF
d_gene: -
j_gene: TRBJ1-1
abundance: few
v_gene: TRBV4-3
len: 16

CDR3nt: TGTGCCAGCAGCTTAGGAGTTGGGCCTAGCGGGAGGAGGGACAATGAGCAGTTCTTC
CDR3aa: CASSLGVGPSGRRDNEQFF
d_gene: TRBD2
j_gene: TRBJ2-1
abundance: -
v_gene: TRBV7-8
len: 19

CDR3nt: TGTGCCAGCAGCCTTCCGGGGGGAGGCACAGATACGCAGTATTTT
CDR3aa: CASSLPGGGTDTQYF
d_gene: TRBD2
j_gene: TRBJ2-3
abundance: -
v_gene: TRBV25-1
len: 15

CDR3nt: TGTGCCAGTCAGACGGGAGGAAGTAGGGCCAACGTCCTGACTTTC
CDR3aa: CASQTGGSRANVLTF
d_gene: TRBD2
j_gene: TRBJ2-6
abundance: -
v_gene: TRBV6-6
len: 15

CDR3nt: TGTGCCAGCAGTGAAGCTAGGGGGCAGGCGAATGGCTACCCCTTC
CDR3aa: CASSEARGQANGYPF
d_gene: TRBD1
j_gene: TRBJ1-2
abundance: -
v_gene: TRBV2
len: 15

CDR3nt: TGTGCCAGCAGCCCAGCGACCGCGGGCGGACCTGAAGCTTTCTTT
CDR3aa: CASSPATAGGPEAFF
d_gene: -
j_gene: TRBJ1-1
abundance: -
v_gene: TRBV7-9
len: 15

CDR3nt: TGTGCCAGCAGCTTAGGCCCAGGGGGCTACGAGCAGTACTTC
CDR3aa: CASSLGPGGYEQYF
d_gene: TRBD1
j_gene: TRBJ2-7
abundance: -
v_gene: TRBV5-5
len: 14

CDR3nt: TGTGCCAGCAGTTGGGGGACAGGGTATGGCTACACCTTC
CDR3aa: CASSWGTGYGYTF
d_gene: TRBD1
j_gene: TRBJ1-2
abundance: -
v_gene: TRBV27
len: 13

CDR3nt: TGCGCCAGCAGCTTACAGGGCCGGGGCTACACCTTC
CDR3aa: CASSLQGRGYTF
d_gene: -
j_gene: TRBJ1-2
abundance: -
v_gene: TRBV5-1
len: 12

CDR3nt: TGTGCCAGCAGCGTAGGTAGTAAGGGGGCGTATGAGCAGTTCTTC
CDR3aa: CASSVGSKGAYEQFF
d_gene: TRBD1
j_gene: TRBJ2-1
abundance: -
v_gene: TRBV9
len: 15

CDR3nt: TGTGCCAGCAGGAAACAGGGGGCGATGGCTGAAGCTTTCTTT
CDR3aa: CASRKQGAMAEAFF
d_gene: TRBD1
j_gene: TRBJ1-1
abundance: -
v_gene: TRBV6-1
len: 14

CDR3nt: TGTGCCAGCAGCTTGGGCAGGGGCACAGATACGCAGTATTTT
CDR3aa: CASSLGRGTDTQYF
d_gene: -
j_gene: TRBJ2-3
abundance: -
v_gene: TRBV7-3
len: 14

CDR3nt: TGTGCCAGTAGTATTGGGGGGGGTGGGCAGTTCTTC
CDR3aa: CASSIGGGGQFF
d_gene: TRBD2
j_gene: TRBJ2-1
abundance: -
v_gene: TRBV19
len: 12

CDR3nt: TGCGCCAGCAGCTGGACGGGACAGAACTCTGGAAACACCATATATTTT
CDR3aa: CASSWTGQNSGNTIYF
d_gene: TRBD1
j_gene: TRBJ1-3
abundance: -
v_gene: TRBV5-1
len: 16

CDR3nt: TGCGCCAGCAGCCAAGATACCCCTCGAGGGAACACTGAAGCTTTCTTT
CDR3aa: CASSQDTPRGNTEAFF
d_gene: -
j_gene: TRBJ1-1
abundance: -
v_gene: TRBV4-1
len: 16

CDR3nt: TGTGCCATCAGTGGGGGGGACAGTGGCAATCAGCCCCAGCATTTT
CDR3aa: CAISGGDSGNQPQHF
d_gene: TRBD1
j_gene: TRBJ1-5
abundance: -
v_gene: TRBV10-3
len: 15

CDR3nt: TGTGCCAGCAGCTCCACCGGAGGGGGCTATGGCTACCCCTTC
CDR3aa: CASSSTGGGYGYPF
d_gene: TRBD1
j_gene: TRBJ1-2
abundance: -
v_gene: TRBV28
len: 14

CDR3nt: TGTGCCAGCAGGCACTTGAACACTGAAGCTTTCTTT
CDR3aa: CASRHLNTEAFF
d_gene: -
j_gene: TRBJ1-1
abundance: -
v_gene: TRBV27
len: 12

CDR3nt: TGTGCCAGCAGCCGCGACCACAGGGCCTACTCTGGAAACACCATATATTTT
CDR3aa: CASSRDHRAYSGNTIYF
d_gene: -
j_gene: TRBJ1-3
abundance: -
v_gene: TRBV28
len: 17

CDR3nt: TGTGCCAGCAGTCTGATTGGACAAGGAACGAACACTGAAGCTTTCTTT
CDR3aa: CASSLIGQGTNTEAFF
d_gene: -
j_gene: TRBJ1-1
abundance: few
v_gene: TRBV27
len: 16

CDR3nt: TGTGCCAGCAGTGAAGGGCTCGGGAGGGGGACCACTGAAGCTTTCTTT
CDR3aa: CASSEGLGRGTTEAFF
d_gene: -
j_gene: TRBJ1-1
abundance: few
v_gene: TRBV6-1
len: 16

CDR3nt: TGTGCCTACAATCGGAGGGAAAATGAAAAACTGTTTTTT
CDR3aa: CAYNRRENEKLFF
d_gene: -
j_gene: TRBJ1-4
abundance: -
v_gene: TRBV30
len: 13

CDR3nt: TGTGCCAGCAGAGGGGACAGGGAGAGTCAGCCCCAGCATTTT
CDR3aa: CASRGDRESQPQHF
d_gene: TRBD1
j_gene: TRBJ1-5
abundance: many
v_gene: TRBV6-1
len: 14

CDR3nt: TGTGCCAGCAGCTTGGTAATCGGACAGGGGTGGGCTGAAGCTTTCTTT
CDR3aa: CASSLVIGQGWAEAFF
d_gene: TRBD1
j_gene: TRBJ1-1
abundance: few
v_gene: TRBV5-6
len: 16

CDR3nt: TGCGCCAGCAGGAGACAGGGACTCACTGAAGCTTTCTTT
CDR3aa: CASRRQGLTEAFF
d_gene: TRBD1
j_gene: TRBJ1-1
abundance: few
v_gene: TRBV4-1
len: 13

CDR3nt: TGTGCCAGTAGCTCTGGACAGGTCCACACTGAAGCTTTCTTT
CDR3aa: CASSSGQVHTEAFF
d_gene: TRBD1
j_gene: TRBJ1-1
abundance: -
v_gene: TRBV7-9
len: 14

CDR3nt: TGCGCCAGCAGCGGGGAGTCGGGAGCGCTCAATGAGCAGTTCTTC
CDR3aa: CASSGESGALNEQFF
d_gene: -
j_gene: TRBJ2-1
abundance: -
v_gene: TRBV5-1
len: 15

CDR3nt: TGTGCCAGCAGTCTGGACAGGGGGACAGATACGCAGTATTTT
CDR3aa: CASSLDRGTDTQYF
d_gene: TRBD1
j_gene: TRBJ2-3
abundance: -
v_gene: TRBV28
len: 14

CDR3nt: TGTGCCAACCGATTGGGAGGTGGTACAGATACGCAGTATTTT
CDR3aa: CANRLGGGTDTQYF
d_gene: -
j_gene: TRBJ2-3
abundance: once
v_gene: TRBV2
len: 14

CDR3nt: TGTGCCAGCAGCAGGGACAGAGAAAGAGCTTTCTTT
CDR3aa: CASSRDRERAFF
d_gene: TRBD1
j_gene: TRBJ1-1
abundance: few
v_gene: TRBV5-4
len: 12

CDR3nt: TGTGCCAGCAGCTTAACGAGCGGGGCGTCCACAGATACGCAGTATTTT
CDR3aa: CASSLTSGASTDTQYF
d_gene: TRBD2
j_gene: TRBJ2-3
abundance: -
v_gene: TRBV7-6
len: 16

CDR3nt: TGTGCCACTAGGGGACTAGCGTACAATGAGCAGTTCTTC
CDR3aa: CATRGLAYNEQFF
d_gene: TRBD2
j_gene: TRBJ2-1
abundance: -
v_gene: TRBV19
len: 13

CDR3nt: TGTGCAAGTCGCTTAGAGAGCGACAGCTTTGCAACTAATGAAAAACTGTTTTTT
CDR3aa: CASRLESDSFATNEKLFF
d_gene: -
j_gene: TRBJ1-4
abundance: -
v_gene: TRBV12-2
len: 18

CDR3nt: TGCGCCAGCAGAACCGGGACATCGAGCTCCTACGAGCAGTACTTC
CDR3aa: CASRTGTSSSYEQYF
d_gene: -
j_gene: TRBJ2-7
abundance: -
v_gene: TRBV5-1
len: 15

CDR3nt: TGTGCCAGCAGTTGGACAGCTAGCTCCTACGAGCAGTACTTC
CDR3aa: CASSWTASSYEQYF
d_gene: -
j_gene: TRBJ2-7
abundance: -
v_gene: TRBV27
len: 14